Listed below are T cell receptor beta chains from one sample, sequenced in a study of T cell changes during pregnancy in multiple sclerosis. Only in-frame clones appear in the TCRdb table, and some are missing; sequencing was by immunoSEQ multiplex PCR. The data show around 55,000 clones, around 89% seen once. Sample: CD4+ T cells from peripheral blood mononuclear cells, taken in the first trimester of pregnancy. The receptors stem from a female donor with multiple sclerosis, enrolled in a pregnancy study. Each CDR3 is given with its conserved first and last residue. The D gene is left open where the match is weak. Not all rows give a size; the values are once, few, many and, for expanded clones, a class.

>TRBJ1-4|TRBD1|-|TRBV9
CASSTGDSDYEKLFF
TGTGCCAGCAGCACTGGGGACAGTGACTATGAAAAACTGTTTTTT
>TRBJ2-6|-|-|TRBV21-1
CASSALTGVPLSGANVLTF
TGTGCCAGCAGCGCCCTAACAGGGGTCCCCCTCTCTGGGGCCAACGTCCTGACTTTC
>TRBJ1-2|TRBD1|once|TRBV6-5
CASSYLAAGGAQGYTF
TGTGCCAGCAGTTACCTGGCGGCAGGGGGTGCTCAGGGCTACACCTTC
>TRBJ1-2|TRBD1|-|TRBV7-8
CASSLVHRGNYGYTF
TGTGCCAGCAGCTTAGTTCACAGGGGTAACTATGGCTACACCTTC
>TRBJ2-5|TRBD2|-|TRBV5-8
CASSLGLAGEQETQYF
TGTGCCAGCAGCTTGGGACTAGCGGGGGAGCAAGAGACCCAGTACTTC
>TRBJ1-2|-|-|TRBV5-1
CASSLGTADIYGYTF
TGCGCCAGCAGCTTGGGGACAGCCGACATCTATGGCTACACCTTC
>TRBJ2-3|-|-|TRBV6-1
CASSVYFLGLSTDTQYF
TGTGCCAGCAGTGTATATTTTTTGGGACTTAGCACAGATACGCAGTATTTT
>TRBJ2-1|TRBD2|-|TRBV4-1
CASSQPGTRADEQFF
TGCGCCAGCAGCCAACCCGGGACTAGGGCTGATGAGCAGTTCTTC
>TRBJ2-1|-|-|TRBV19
CASSTRQQGIGYNEQFF
TGTGCCAGTAGTACCCGTCAACAGGGAATTGGTTACAATGAGCAGTTCTTC
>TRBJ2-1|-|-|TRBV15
CATREQGRGEQFF
TGTGCCACCCGGGAGCAGGGACGCGGTGAGCAGTTCTTC
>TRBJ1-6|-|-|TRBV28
CASCHGQSYNSPLHF
TGTGCCAGCTGTCACGGACAGAGCTATAATTCACCCCTCCACTTT
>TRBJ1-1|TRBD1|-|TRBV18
CASSPGGTGSEAFF
TGTGCCAGCTCACCAGGAGGGACAGGGTCTGAAGCTTTCTTT
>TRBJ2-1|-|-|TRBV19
CASSMYRGYNEQFF
TGTGCCAGTAGTATGTACCGGGGGTACAATGAGCAGTTCTTC
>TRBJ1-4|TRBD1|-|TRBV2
CASIVQAGTGNKLFF
TGTGCCAGCATTGTCCAAGCCGGGACAGGGAATAAGCTGTTTTTT
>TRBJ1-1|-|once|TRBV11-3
CASSLGGQPEAFF
TGTGCCAGCAGCTTAGGGGGACAACCTGAAGCTTTCTTT
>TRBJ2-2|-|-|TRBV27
CASSPLGLRRAGELFF
TGTGCCAGCAGTCCCCTTGGACTGCGACGGGCCGGGGAGCTGTTTTTT
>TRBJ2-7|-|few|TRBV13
CASSLSWGHEQYF
TGTGCCAGCAGTTTGAGTTGGGGGCACGAGCAGTACTTC
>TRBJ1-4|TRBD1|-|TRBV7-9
CASRAWTGGVANEKLFF
TGTGCCAGCAGGGCTTGGACAGGGGGTGTTGCTAATGAAAAACTGTTTTTT
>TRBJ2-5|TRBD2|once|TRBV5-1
CASSLGRGEAGGRKTQYF
TGCGCCAGCAGCTTGGGCCGAGGGGAAGCGGGAGGGAGAAAGACCCAGTACTTC
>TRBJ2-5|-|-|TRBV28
CASSYLETQYF
TGTGCCAGCAGTTATCTCGAGACCCAGTACTTC
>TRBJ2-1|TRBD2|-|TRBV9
CASSARLANNNEQFF
TGTGCCAGCAGCGCGCGACTAGCGAACAACAATGAGCAGTTCTTC
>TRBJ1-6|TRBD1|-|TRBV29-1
CSVQTGGDSPLHF
TGCAGCGTCCAAACAGGGGGCGATTCACCCCTCCACTTT
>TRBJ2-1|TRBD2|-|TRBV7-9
CASKPGLAVGEQFF
TGTGCCAGCAAACCGGGACTAGCAGTAGGCGAGCAGTTCTTC
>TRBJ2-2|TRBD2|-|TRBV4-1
CASSQFGGRANTGELFF
TGCGCCAGCAGCCAATTCGGGGGGAGGGCCAACACCGGGGAGCTGTTTTTT